One sample yielded the 19 T cell receptor beta chains listed below, sequenced in a study of T-cell reconstitution after alpha-beta-depleted transplantation in children. Unique molecular identifiers tagged the TCRbeta library. Via MiXCR, TCRdb re-called the PCR reads, giving one row per CDR3 protein. The profile shows about 1,000,000 distinct CDR3 sequences, 25% to 35% of them singletons. The sample here was PBMCs, mostly from graft donor cells, taken 360 days after TCRalphabeta/CD19-depleted stem cell transplant. The origin of the receptors is a boy less than two years old who had a stem cell transplant for SCID, so the T cells may come from the graft donor.

The chain is built from TRBV2 and TRBJ1-1; 9 bases fit TRBD1. The CDR3 length is 14 residues. V was pared by 6 bases and J by 11 bases, with 13 bases of the junction left unmatched. Germline V gives CDR1 SNHLY, CDR2 FYNNEI. The CDR3, as DNA: TGTGCCAGCAGGAGACGACAGGGGGAGTGGTGGGCTTTCTTT. The encoded protein is CASRRRQGEWWAFF.

The count of this clonotype is one. The genes are TRBV20-1 and TRBJ2-1, with D maybe TRBD2 (6 bases). Germline lookup yields CDR1 DFQATT and CDR2 SNEGSKA (reference sequence). CDR3 length: 14 residues. V was trimmed by 2 bases and J by 7 bases, leaving 15 bases between them. The CDR3 protein is CSARSRSGVNEQFF. Here the CDR3 DNA reads TGCAGTGCTAGATCTCGTAGCGGAGTGAATGAGCAGTTCTTC.

This rearrangement joins TRBV20-1 to TRBJ1-5; no clear D. Trimming stripped 6 bases from V and 1 base from J, with 22 bases between. The germline CDR1 and CDR2 sequences are DFQATT and SNEGSKA (reference sequence). The CDR3 spans 17 residues. The CDR3 coding sequence is TGCAGTGCACTTGACCTAGACCATCGTACAAGCAATCAGCCCCAGCATTTT. It yields the protein CSALDLDHRTSNQPQHF.

V and J are TRBV12-3 or TRBV12-4 and TRBJ2-3; D not resolved. CDR3 length: 14 amino acids. V lost 6 bases to trimming and J lost 1 base, with 11 bases between them. CDR3 bases: TGTGCCAGCAGCCCTATACTGGGCACAGATACGCAGTATTTT. Translated, it gives CASSPILGTDTQYF.

This clonotype was seen repeatedly, ten times or more. V usage is TRBV20-1 and J usage is TRBJ2-2, with D tentatively TRBD2 (5 bases). V lost 1 base and J 4 bases, leaving 22 bases between the germline ends. This CDR3 is built from 18 residues. Germline CDR1 DFQATT, CDR2 SNEGSKA (reference sequence). The CDR3 region has the DNA TGCAGTGCTAGAGCTCCCGACTTTTCGGGGAGTCTCACCGGGGAGCTGTTTTTT. It encodes CSARAPDFSGSLTGELFF.

The J gene is TRBJ2-7, the V gene TRBV28, with 10 bases lining up with TRBD1. The germline V gene encodes CDR1 MDHEN and CDR2 SYDVKM. There are 17 residues in the CDR3. The trim removed 4 bases at V and 3 bases at J, leaving 12 bases unmatched. The CDR3 loop reads CASSSYPGTGVGYEQYF. The CDR3 nucleotides read TGTGCCAGCAGTTCCTACCCCGGGACAGGGGTGGGCTACGAGCAGTACTTC.

This clonotype was counted between two and nine times. The chain employs TRBV15 and TRBJ1-1, with 7 bases fitting TRBD1. J lost 6 bases, V lost 4 bases, and 5 bases had no gene match. CDR1 is LNHNV, CDR2 YYDKDF, per germline (reference sequence). The CDR3 contains 13 residues. The CDR3: CATSTGGRAEAFF. CDR3 DNA: TGTGCCACCAGCACAGGGGGAAGGGCTGAAGCTTTCTTT.

This clonotype appeared many times. This sequence joins TRBV5-6 and TRBJ2-3, with D tentatively TRBD2 (6 bases). Deletions cut 0 bases from V and 8 bases from J, with 16 bases between. Germline V gene sequence: CDR1 SGHDT, CDR2 YYEEEE. The CDR3 extends over 15 amino acids. The CDR3 region has the DNA TGTGCCAGCAGCTTGGATGGACTACACGGGACTACGCAGTATTTT. Translation: CASSLDGLHGTTQYF.

The V gene is TRBV12-3 or TRBV12-4, the J gene TRBJ2-2; no reliable D call. The germline V and J ends were trimmed by 8 bases and 0 bases, with 13 bases remaining between them. CDR3 size: 15 residues. CDR3 sequence (DNA): TGTGCCAGCCGATTTAGTGGGGCGAACACCGGGGAGCTGTTTTTT. Protein product: CASRFSGANTGELFF.

The chain has TRBV4-3 and TRBJ1-3; the D is unclear. The V gene lost 0 bases and the J gene lost 0 bases, with 9 bases spanning the gap. CDR1 is LGHNA and CDR2 is YSLEER in the germline V gene. The CDR3 is 16 amino acids. The CDR3: CASSQDCPDSGNTIYF. Written as DNA, the CDR3 is TGCGCCAGCAGCCAAGATTGCCCAGACTCTGGAAACACCATATATTTT.

The sample holds one count of this clonotype. This chain links TRBV25-1 with TRBJ2-2; 10 nucleotides line up with TRBD2. Germline V lookup: CDR1 MGHDK, CDR2 SYGVNS. CDR3 length: 15 amino acids. J lost 9 bases, V lost 7 bases, and 11 bases had no gene match. The CDR3 loop reads CASTEREGEKWELFF. CDR3 bases: TGTGCCAGCACCGAGCGGGAGGGCGAAAAATGGGAGCTGTTTTTT.

V gene TRBV12-3 or TRBV12-4 combines with J gene TRBJ1-4; D gene uncertain. V was cut by 1 base and J by 4 bases, with 7 bases left in between. This CDR3 has 14 residues. Here the CDR3 reads CASSLGLYNEKLFF. CDR3 bases: TGTGCCAGCAGTTTAGGACTGTATAATGAAAAACTGTTTTTT.

The rearrangement joins TRBV3-1 to TRBJ2-5, with 8 bases that match TRBD1. V was pared by 4 bases and J by 5 bases, with 6 bases of the junction left unmatched. The germline CDR1 and CDR2 sequences are LGHDT and YNNKEL (reference sequence). This CDR3 is 14 amino acids long. The CDR3 nucleotides read TGTGCCAGCAGCCTCTTGGACAGGGAGGAGACCCAGTACTTC. Translated: CASSLLDREETQYF.

This clonotype was recorded a few times. The chain has TRBV7-3 and TRBJ2-3, with 9 bases fitting TRBD2. The J segment lost 7 bases and the V segment lost 1 base, leaving 6 bases of the junction unmatched. Per germline, CDR1 SGHTA and CDR2 FQGTGA. The CDR3 runs to 15 residues. In nucleotides, the CDR3 is TGTGCCAGCAGCTTAAGCGGGGGGGGCGGAAATACGCAGTATTTT. It specifies CASSLSGGGGNTQYF.

This clonotype was found a few times. The chain has TRBV4-1 and TRBJ2-7; 9 bases match TRBD1. Germline V lookup: CDR1 MGHRA, CDR2 YSYEKL. The CDR3 consists of 14 residues. V shed 4 bases, J shed 6 bases, and the junction held 7 bases outside the gene matches. CDR3 nucleotide sequence: TGCGCCAGCAGCCGGACAGGGGACGGCTTCGAGCAGTACTTC. As protein: CASSRTGDGFEQYF.

The DNA for the CDR3 is TGTGCCAGCAGTGATCGACAGGGACGGGAAAAACTGTTTTTT. This gives the protein CASSDRQGREKLFF. The chain combines TRBV6-2 or TRBV6-3 with TRBJ1-4, with 7 bases aligning to TRBD1. Germline CDR1 MNHEY, CDR2 SVGEGT. Trimming at V came to 5 bases and at J to 8 bases, leaving 8 bases not matched to a gene. This CDR3 has 14 amino acids.

The chain carries TRBV5-1 and TRBJ1-1; D possibly corresponds to TRBD1 (5 bases). With 4 bases removed from V and 1 base from J, the gap between germline ends came to 11 bases. This CDR3 contains 14 residues. The germline V gene has CDR1 SGHRS and CDR2 YFSETQ. CDR3 in amino acids: CASSAVTGNTEAFF. The CDR3 nucleotides read TGCGCCAGCAGCGCGGTAACAGGGAACACTGAAGCTTTCTTT.

This clonotype was seen a few times. The V and J genes are TRBV9 and TRBJ2-3; D gene uncertain. With 4 bases removed from V and 2 bases from J, the gap between germline ends came to 14 bases. This CDR3 spans 15 amino acids. The germline CDR1 and CDR2 sequences are SGDLS and YYNGEE. The CDR3 here is CASSPAPGHTDTQYF. The CDR3 nucleotides are TGTGCCAGCAGCCCAGCCCCTGGGCACACAGATACGCAGTATTTT.

This chain joins TRBV15 and TRBJ2-1; D remains ambiguous. This CDR3 is built from 13 residues. Germline lookup yields CDR1 LNHNV and CDR2 YYDKDF (reference sequence). V was shortened by 0 bases and J by 9 bases, with 9 bases between the two germline ends. The CDR3 DNA reads TGTGCCACCAGCAGAGATTTAGTGGTTGAGCAGTTCTTC. It yields the protein CATSRDLVVEQFF.